Listed below are T cell receptor beta chains from one sample, sequenced in a study of CD8 T cells in ankylosing spondylitis. Each CDR3 protein gets one entry after TCRdb re-called the 5' RACE reads with MiXCR. The sample yields roughly 370,000 distinct CDR3 sequences, around 24% seen once. The specimen was blood, either unsorted or a sorted T cell fraction (not recorded which). The receptors derive from a male donor with ankylosing spondylitis. The conserved cysteine and the conserved F or W are not part of the CDR3 here. The order of the fields is J gene, clone size, CDR3 length, V gene, CDR3 protein. Part of the rows lack a size; the others show once, few, many or a class for expanded clones.

J gene: TRBJ1-1
clone size: .
CDR3 length: 11
V gene: TRBV29-1
CDR3 protein: SVEAGGNTEAF

J gene: TRBJ1-1
clone size: few
CDR3 length: 15
V gene: TRBV20-1
CDR3 protein: SASPPGYGLTNTEAF

J gene: TRBJ2-5
clone size: .
CDR3 length: 11
V gene: TRBV29-1
CDR3 protein: SVEMTWQETQY

J gene: TRBJ2-3
clone size: .
CDR3 length: 11
V gene: TRBV20-1
CDR3 protein: SFRQGPPDTQY

J gene: TRBJ2-7
clone size: many
CDR3 length: 12
V gene: TRBV29-1
CDR3 protein: SVELAGNSYEQY

J gene: TRBJ2-3
clone size: few
CDR3 length: 18
V gene: TRBV12-5
CDR3 protein: ASGLVFLAGDPVYTDTQY

J gene: TRBJ2-5
clone size: .
CDR3 length: 11
V gene: TRBV29-1
CDR3 protein: SGITGAPETQY

J gene: TRBJ2-5
clone size: .
CDR3 length: 14
V gene: TRBV9
CDR3 protein: ASSVDSVRFWETQY

J gene: TRBJ1-4
clone size: few
CDR3 length: 14
V gene: TRBV3-1
CDR3 protein: ASSRRGPSTNEKLF

J gene: TRBJ2-3
clone size: .
CDR3 length: 12
V gene: TRBV9
CDR3 protein: ASSGGSFPDTQY

J gene: TRBJ2-1
clone size: many
CDR3 length: 12
V gene: TRBV20-1
CDR3 protein: SAPGVVGTEKQF

J gene: TRBJ2-5
clone size: many
CDR3 length: 10
V gene: TRBV29-1
CDR3 protein: SVGRRGETQY

J gene: TRBJ1-4
clone size: few
CDR3 length: 14
V gene: TRBV5-1
CDR3 protein: ASSLGTLSKGEKLF

J gene: TRBJ2-2
clone size: .
CDR3 length: 14
V gene: TRBV3-1
CDR3 protein: ASSQGPEWGPGELF

J gene: TRBJ1-5
clone size: few
CDR3 length: 14
V gene: TRBV12-3/TRBV12-4
CDR3 protein: ASSLVGGRGNQPQH

J gene: TRBJ1-6
clone size: few
CDR3 length: 14
V gene: TRBV5-1
CDR3 protein: ASSIRRWTYNSPLH

J gene: TRBJ2-7
clone size: .
CDR3 length: 12
V gene: TRBV20-1
CDR3 protein: SARLGEGTYEQY

J gene: TRBJ2-1
clone size: .
CDR3 length: 12
V gene: TRBV29-1
CDR3 protein: SVKARGWYNEQF

J gene: TRBJ2-1
clone size: many
CDR3 length: 14
V gene: TRBV5-1
CDR3 protein: ASSLASGRGFDEQF

J gene: TRBJ2-3
clone size: .
CDR3 length: 14
V gene: TRBV10-3
CDR3 protein: AISFTSGSFTDTQY

J gene: TRBJ1-5
clone size: .
CDR3 length: 10
V gene: TRBV20-1
CDR3 protein: SAGGGRQPQH

J gene: TRBJ2-3
clone size: few
CDR3 length: 13
V gene: TRBV15
CDR3 protein: ATSRSDPRKDTQY